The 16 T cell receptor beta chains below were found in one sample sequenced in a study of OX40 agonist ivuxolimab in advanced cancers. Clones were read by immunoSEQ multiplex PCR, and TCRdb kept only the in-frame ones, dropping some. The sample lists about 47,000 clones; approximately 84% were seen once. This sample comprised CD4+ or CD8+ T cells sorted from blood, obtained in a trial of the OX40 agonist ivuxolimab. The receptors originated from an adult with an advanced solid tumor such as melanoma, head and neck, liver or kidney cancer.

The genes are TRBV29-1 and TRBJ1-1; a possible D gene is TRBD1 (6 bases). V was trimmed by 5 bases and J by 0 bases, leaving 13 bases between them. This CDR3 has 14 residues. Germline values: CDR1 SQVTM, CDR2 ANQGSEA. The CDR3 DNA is TGCAGCGTTTTCCAGGGGTTGGTGAACACTGAAGCTTTCTTT. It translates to CSVFQGLVNTEAFF.

The CDR3 DNA sequence: TGTGCCAGCAGTGGACTCGGGACAGCCCGCCGGGAGCAGTACTTC. Its protein product is CASSGLGTARREQYF. V is TRBV6-1 and J is TRBJ2-7; 7 bases line up with TRBD1. After removal of 4 bases from V and 7 bases from J, the junction contained 13 bases not matched to a gene. CDR1 and CDR2 from the germline V gene are MNHNS and SASEGT. The CDR3 sequence is 15 residues long.

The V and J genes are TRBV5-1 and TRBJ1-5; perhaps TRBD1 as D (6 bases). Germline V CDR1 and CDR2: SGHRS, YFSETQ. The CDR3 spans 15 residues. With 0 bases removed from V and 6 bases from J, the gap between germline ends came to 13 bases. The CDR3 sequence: CASSLEGGRGQPQHF. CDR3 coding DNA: TGCGCCAGCAGCTTGGAAGGGGGGCGAGGTCAGCCCCAGCATTTT.

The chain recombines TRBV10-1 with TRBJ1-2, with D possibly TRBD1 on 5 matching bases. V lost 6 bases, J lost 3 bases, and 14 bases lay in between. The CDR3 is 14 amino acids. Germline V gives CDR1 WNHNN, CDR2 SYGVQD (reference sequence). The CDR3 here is CASRLTGFDYGYTF. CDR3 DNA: TGCGCCAGCAGACTTACAGGATTTGACTATGGCTACACCTTC.

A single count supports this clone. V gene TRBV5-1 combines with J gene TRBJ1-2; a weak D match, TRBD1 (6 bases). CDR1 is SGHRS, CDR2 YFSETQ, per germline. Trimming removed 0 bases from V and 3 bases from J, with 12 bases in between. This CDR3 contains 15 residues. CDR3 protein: CASSLGGADYYGYTF. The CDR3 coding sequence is TGCGCCAGCAGCTTGGGGGGGGCAGATTACTATGGCTACACCTTC. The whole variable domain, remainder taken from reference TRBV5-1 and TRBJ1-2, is KAGVTQTPRYLIKTRGQQVTLSCSPISGHRSVSWYQQTPGQGLQFLFEYFSETQRNKGNFPGRFSGRQFSNSRSEMNVSTLELGDSALYLCASSLGGADYYGYTFGSGTRLTVV.

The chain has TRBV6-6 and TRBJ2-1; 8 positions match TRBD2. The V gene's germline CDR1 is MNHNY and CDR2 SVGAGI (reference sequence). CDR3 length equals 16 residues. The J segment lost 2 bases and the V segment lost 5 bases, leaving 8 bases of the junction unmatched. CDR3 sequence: CASSIAGGPTYNEQFF. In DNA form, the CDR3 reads TGTGCCAGCAGTATTGCGGGGGGCCCTACCTACAATGAGCAGTTCTTC.

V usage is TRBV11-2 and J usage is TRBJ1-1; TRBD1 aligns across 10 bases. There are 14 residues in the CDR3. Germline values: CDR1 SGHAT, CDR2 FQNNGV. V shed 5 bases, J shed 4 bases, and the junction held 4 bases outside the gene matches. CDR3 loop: CASSTGQGGTEAFF. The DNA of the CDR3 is TGTGCCAGCAGCACCGGACAGGGGGGCACTGAAGCTTTCTTT.

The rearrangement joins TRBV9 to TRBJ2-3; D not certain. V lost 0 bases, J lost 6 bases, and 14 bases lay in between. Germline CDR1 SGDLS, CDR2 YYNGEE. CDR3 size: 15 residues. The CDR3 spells CASSVEGQKQDTQYF. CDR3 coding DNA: TGTGCCAGCAGCGTAGAAGGGCAGAAACAGGATACGCAGTATTTT.

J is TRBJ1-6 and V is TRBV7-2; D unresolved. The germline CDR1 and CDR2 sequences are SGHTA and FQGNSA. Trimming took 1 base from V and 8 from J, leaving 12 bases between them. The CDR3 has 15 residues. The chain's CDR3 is CASSLGSAIHSPLHF. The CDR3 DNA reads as TGTGCCAGCAGCTTAGGGTCGGCCATACATTCACCCCTCCACTTT.

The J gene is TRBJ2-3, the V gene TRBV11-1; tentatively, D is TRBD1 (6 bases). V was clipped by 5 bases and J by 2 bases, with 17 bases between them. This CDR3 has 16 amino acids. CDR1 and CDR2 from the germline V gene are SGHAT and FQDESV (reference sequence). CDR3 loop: CASSAGTNFLTDTQYF. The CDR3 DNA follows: TGTGCCAGCAGCGCCGGGACAAATTTCCTCACAGATACGCAGTATTTT.

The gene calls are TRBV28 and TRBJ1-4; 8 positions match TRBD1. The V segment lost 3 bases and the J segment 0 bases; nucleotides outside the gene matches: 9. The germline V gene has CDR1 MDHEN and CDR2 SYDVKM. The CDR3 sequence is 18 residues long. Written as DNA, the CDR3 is TGTGCCAGCAGTTTCCCCCCGGGACAGGCTGCAACTAATGAAAAACTGTTTTTT. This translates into CASSFPPGQAATNEKLFF.

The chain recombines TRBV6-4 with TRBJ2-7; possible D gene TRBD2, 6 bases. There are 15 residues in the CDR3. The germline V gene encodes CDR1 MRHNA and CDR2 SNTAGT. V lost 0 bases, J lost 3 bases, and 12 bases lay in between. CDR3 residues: CASSDSTGDVYEQYF. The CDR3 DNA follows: TGTGCCAGCAGTGACTCTACGGGAGATGTCTACGAGCAGTACTTC.

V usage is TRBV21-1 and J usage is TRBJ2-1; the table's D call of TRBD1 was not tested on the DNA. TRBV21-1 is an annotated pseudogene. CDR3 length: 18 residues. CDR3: CASSKAGTGGALSNEQFF. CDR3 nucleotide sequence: TGTGCCAGCAGCAAAGCGGGGACAGGGGGCGCGTTGAGTAATGAGCAGTTCTTC.

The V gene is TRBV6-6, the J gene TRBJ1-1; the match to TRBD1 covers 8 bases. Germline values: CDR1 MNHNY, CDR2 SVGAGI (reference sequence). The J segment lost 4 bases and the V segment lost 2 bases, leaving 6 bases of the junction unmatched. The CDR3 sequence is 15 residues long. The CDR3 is CASSYDDRGFTEAFF. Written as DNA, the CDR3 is TGTGCCAGCAGTTACGACGACAGGGGATTCACTGAAGCTTTCTTT.

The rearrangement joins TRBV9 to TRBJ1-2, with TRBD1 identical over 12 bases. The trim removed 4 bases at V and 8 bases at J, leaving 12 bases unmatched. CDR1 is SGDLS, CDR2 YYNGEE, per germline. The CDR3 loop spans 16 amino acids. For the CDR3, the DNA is TGTGCCAGCAGCCCCCACGGGACAGGGGGCATGGGGGGCTACACCTTC. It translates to CASSPHGTGGMGGYTF.

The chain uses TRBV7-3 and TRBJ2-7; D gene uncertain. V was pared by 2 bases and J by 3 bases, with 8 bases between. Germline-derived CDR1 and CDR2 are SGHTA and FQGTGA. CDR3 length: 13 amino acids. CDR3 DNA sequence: TGTGCCAGCAGCTTAGACGGCTTCTACGAGCAGTACTTC. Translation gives CASSLDGFYEQYF.